A single sample gave rise to the 7 T cell receptor beta chains below, sequenced in a study of shared clonotypes between healthy human individuals. The data were produced by immunoSEQ multiplex PCR, yet TCRdb's version contains in-frame clones alone and is incomplete. The table lists more than 900,000 clones, around 78% of them singletons, with 0.61% in the top ten. What was sequenced was memory CD4+ T cells from PBMCs. Described subset: CD45RA-negative fraction. The receptors here all came from a man in his late teens or twenties in good health. Some clones in this sample may be carry-over from other donors' samples.

The chain couples TRBV19 to TRBJ1-1, with no clear D. Germline CDR1 is LNHDA and CDR2 is SQIVND (reference sequence). V was cut by 3 bases and J by 1 base, with 9 bases left in between. The CDR3 runs 14 residues. The CDR3 nucleotides are TGTGCCAGTAGTATGCGTGTTACGAACACTGAAGCTTTCTTT. It codes for CASSMRVTNTEAFF.

A single count supports this clone. This chain links TRBV5-1 with TRBJ2-1; no firm D call. Deletions cut 6 bases from V and 5 bases from J, with 6 bases between. CDR3 length: 11 amino acids. Germline CDR1 reads SGHRS; CDR2 reads YFSETQ. The CDR3 loop reads CASIDNNEQFF. CDR3 DNA: TGCGCCAGCATTGATAACAATGAGCAGTTCTTC.

The V call is TRBV5-1, the J call TRBJ2-7, with D possibly being TRBD1 (6 bases). The CDR3 runs to 16 residues. Trimming took 6 bases from V and 6 from J, leaving 25 bases between them. Germline V gene lookup returns CDR1 SGHRS and CDR2 YFSETQ. Written as DNA, the CDR3 is TGCGCCAGCAACGTCGGCCTACAGGGTATCGGGGTCGAGCAGTACTTC. It yields the protein CASNVGLQGIGVEQYF.

The CDR3 DNA sequence: TGTGCCAGCAGCTTAGAGGCAGTTCCCTACTTC. Residues: CASSLEAVPYF. The rearrangement joins TRBV7-6 to TRBJ2-4; no clear D. The CDR3 runs 11 residues. Germline loops: CDR1 SGHVS, CDR2 FNYEAQ. Trimming shortened V by 1 base and J by 16 bases, and 11 bases separated the two germline ends.

CDR3 nucleotides: TGCGCCAGCAAGGAGCAAGTTAATGAAAAACTGTTTTTT. Protein sequence: CASKEQVNEKLFF. The rearrangement links TRBV5-1 to TRBJ1-4, with unresolved D. The CDR3 runs to 13 residues. Germline V gene data show CDR1 as SGHRS and CDR2 as YFSETQ. The V gene lost 6 bases and the J gene lost 4 bases, with 10 bases spanning the gap.

This clone has a count of ten or more. V is TRBV27 and J is TRBJ1-1, with 10 bases matching TRBD1. The CDR3 totals 14 residues. V was clipped by 6 bases and J by 5 bases; unmatched bases: 6. The germline V gene encodes CDR1 MNHEY and CDR2 SMNVEV (reference sequence). CDR3 amino acids: CASRARDRGTEAFF. The CDR3 region has the DNA TGTGCCAGCAGGGCACGGGACAGGGGAACTGAAGCTTTCTTT.

V and J are TRBV11-2 and TRBJ1-4; D is unresolved. The germline CDR1 and CDR2 sequences are SGHAT and FQNNGV. The CDR3 covers 14 residues. The germline V and J ends were trimmed by 1 base and 3 bases, with 6 bases remaining between them. CDR3 DNA: TGTGCCAGCAGCTTAGGGGGTCCTAATGAAAAACTGTTTTTT. It encodes CASSLGGPNEKLFF.